The present T cell receptor (beta chain) was sequenced within a study of cytomegalovirus exposure and HLA in healthy donors. Across the study: Early on, a data release was issued that held approximately 92 million unique TCRs from HLA-typed donors. Study-level points and caveats: Both high specificity and high sensitivity reportedly marked the classifier's diagnosis of cytomegalovirus status. A missense variant in DCLRE1C was later tied to TCR beta V- and J-gene trimming. Looking again later, the authors saw that most CMV-associated TCR beta chains seemed HLA-restricted.

Primers for the PCR totalled 60 Vbeta and 13 Jbeta. Profiling relied on immunoSEQ multiplex PCR, and the TCRdb table lists in-frame clones only, not all of them. This sample has roughly 120,000 clones, with roughly 80% found just once. Germline loops: CDR1 SEHNR, CDR2 FQNEAQ (reference sequence). The CDR3 consists of 15 residues. Trimming took 4 bases from V and 1 from J, leaving 12 bases between them. In the case of this clone: The antigen remains unidentified.

This receptor was obtained from a female donor in good health and CMV-seropositive. The chain joins TRBV7-9 to TRBJ2-3; a possible D gene is TRBD2 (6 bases). The sample consisted of PBMCs. The CDR3 DNA follows: TGTGCCAGCAGCTCCATTGGCGGGGGCACAGATACGCAGTATTTT. As protein: CASSSIGGGTDTQYF.